Shown below are 29 T cell receptor beta chains from a single sample sequenced in a study of vaccination and CD4 T cells after COVID-19. Their antigens are not known. An Oncomine TCR Beta short-read assay was used to sequence the DNA from cultured CD4+ T cells. TCRdb reprocessed the PCR reads via MiXCR and lists one record per CDR3 protein. The sample carries 15,000 to 20,000 distinct CDR3 sequences, approximately 52% recorded once. The treatment denotes: roughly ten-day PBMC culture with coronavirus spike peptide pools or control peptides (ViraFEST assay). The source material was CD4+ T cells from blood, cultured in vitro. The receptor source for this set is a human donor who had recovered from COVID-19.

The CDR3: CASSIPSTAGAYEQYF. As DNA, the CDR3 is TGTGCCAGTAGTATTCCCTCCACAGCGGGAGCATACGAGCAGTACTTC. The chain is built from TRBV19 and TRBJ2-7; TRBD2 aligns across 8 bases. V shed 3 bases, J shed 4 bases, and the junction held 11 bases outside the gene matches. The length of the CDR3 is 16 residues. The germline CDR1 and CDR2 sequences are LNHDA and SQIVND (reference sequence). The whole variable domain, remainder taken from reference TRBV19 and TRBJ2-7, is DGGITQSPKYLFRKEGQNVTLSCEQNLNHDAMYWYRQDPGQGLRLIYYSQIVNDFQKGDIAEGYSVSREKKESFPLTVTSAQKNPTAFYLCASSIPSTAGAYEQYFGPGTRLTVT.

This chain links TRBV6-1 with TRBJ1-3; D call uncertain. The V end was cut by 6 bases, the J end by 0 bases, with 9 bases between. In germline, CDR1 is MNHNS, CDR2 SASEGT. The CDR3 is made up of 14 amino acids. CDR3: CASSPPGSGNTIYF. DNA for the CDR3: TGTGCCAGCAGCCCTCCCGGCTCTGGAAACACCATATATTTT.

The rearrangement links TRBV5-4 to TRBJ1-2; TRBD1 aligns across 7 bases. Losses at the gene ends were 4 bases for V and 4 bases for J; bases not matched to a gene: 10. This CDR3 has 15 amino acids. Germline V gene data show CDR1 as SGHNT and CDR2 as YYREEE (reference sequence). For the CDR3, the DNA is TGTGCCAGCAGCGAGACGACAGGGTTTGGCTATGGCTACACCTTC. Protein sequence: CASSETTGFGYGYTF.

V is TRBV20-1 and J is TRBJ1-6, with D possibly being TRBD1 (5 bases). With 6 bases removed from V and 6 bases from J, the gap between germline ends came to 9 bases. The germline V gene has CDR1 DFQATT and CDR2 SNEGSKA (reference sequence). This CDR3 spans 12 amino acids. The CDR3 nucleotides read TGCAGTGCCCCAGACAGTAATTCACCCCTCCACTTT. Amino acid sequence: CSAPDSNSPLHF.

The gene calls are TRBV10-3 and TRBJ2-5; 11 bases agree with TRBD2. Per the germline V gene, CDR1 is ENHRY and CDR2 is SYGVKD. CDR3 length equals 15 residues. The V and J ends lost 10 bases and 5 bases, in that order; junction bases with no gene match: 12. This chain's CDR3 is CATAASGGREETQYF. The CDR3 DNA reads TGTGCCACCGCCGCTAGCGGGGGGCGGGAGGAGACCCAGTACTTC.

The J gene is TRBJ1-5, the V gene TRBV2; 9 positions match TRBD1. Trimming removed 6 bases from V and 6 bases from J; junction bases left unmatched: 9. CDR3 size: 15 residues. Germline V CDR1 and CDR2: SNHLY, FYNNEI. CDR3 sequence: CASRGDRVLFQPQHF. The CDR3 nucleotides are TGTGCCAGCAGGGGGGACAGGGTTTTGTTTCAGCCCCAGCATTTT.

The chain links TRBV14 to TRBJ1-2; 7 positions agree with TRBD1. CDR3 size: 14 residues. The germline gives CDR1 SGHDN, CDR2 FVKESK. The V and J ends lost 4 bases and 2 bases, in that order; junction bases with no gene match: 4. The CDR3 sequence is CASSPQGMNYGYTF. The CDR3 nucleotides read TGTGCCAGCAGCCCACAGGGGATGAACTATGGCTACACCTTC.

J is TRBJ1-5 and V is TRBV6-2 or TRBV6-3, with 7 nucleotides matching TRBD1. Germline-derived CDR1 and CDR2 are MNHEY and SVGEGT. The V gene end was trimmed by 6 bases and the J gene end by 2 bases; junction bases not matched to a gene: 7. This CDR3 comprises 15 residues. The CDR3 sequence: CASRDRELGNQPQHF. In nucleotides, the CDR3 is TGTGCCAGCAGAGACAGGGAGTTGGGCAATCAGCCCCAGCATTTT.

The chain combines TRBV2 with TRBJ1-5, with a tentative D call TRBD1 (5 bases). Per the germline V gene, CDR1 is SNHLY and CDR2 is FYNNEI. Trimming stripped 6 bases from V and 0 bases from J, with 12 bases between. The CDR3 consists of 15 residues. CDR3 sequence (DNA): TGTGCCAGCAGCCCCGGGACTTATAGCAATCAGCCCCAGCATTTT. Protein: CASSPGTYSNQPQHF.

The V and J genes are TRBV27 and TRBJ2-5, with D maybe TRBD2 (5 bases). The V gene lost 3 bases and the J gene lost 7 bases, with 9 bases spanning the gap. CDR1 and CDR2 (germline): MNHEY, SMNVEV (reference sequence). The CDR3 covers 12 residues. For the CDR3, the DNA is TGTGCCAGCAGTTTGCCCGAGGGGACCCAGTACTTC. This translates into CASSLPEGTQYF.

The sample holds a few counts of this clonotype. CDR3 region: CASSYGTGVTYGYTF. CDR3 sequence (DNA): TGTGCCAGCAGCTATGGGACAGGGGTTACCTATGGCTACACCTTC. The chain has TRBV11-3 and TRBJ1-2, with 10 nucleotides matching TRBD1. With 4 bases clipped from V and 4 bases from J, the junction kept 6 bases outside the gene matches. The CDR3 consists of 15 residues. Germline V gene data show CDR1 as SGHNT and CDR2 as YENEEA.

The chain combines TRBV29-1 with TRBJ1-1; D possibly corresponds to TRBD1 (6 bases). CDR1 and CDR2 (germline): SQVTM, ANQGSEA. Deletions cut 3 bases from V and 4 bases from J, with 12 bases between. The CDR3 sequence is 13 residues long. The CDR3 DNA reads as TGCAGCGTTGATTCAGGGGTGCTCACTGAAGCTTTCTTT. This sequence encodes CSVDSGVLTEAFF.

The chain uses TRBV20-1 and TRBJ2-1; 14 positions agree with TRBD2. V was pared by 5 bases and J by 9 bases, with 9 bases of the junction left unmatched. The CDR3 has 15 amino acids. Germline CDR1 reads DFQATT; CDR2 reads SNEGSKA (reference sequence). The CDR3: CSAGLTSGRAGEQFF. The CDR3 DNA is TGCAGTGCTGGACTGACTAGCGGGAGGGCCGGTGAGCAGTTCTTC.

This clonotype was counted only a few times. The V call is TRBV19, the J call TRBJ2-7; 9 positions agree with TRBD1. In germline, CDR1 is LNHDA, CDR2 SQIVND (reference sequence). V was pared by 4 bases and J by 2 bases, with 6 bases of the junction left unmatched. CDR3 length equals 15 residues. The CDR3 DNA is TGTGCCAGTAGTAGCTCCGGGACAGGGCCCTACGAGCAGTACTTC. Residues: CASSSSGTGPYEQYF.

The DNA for the CDR3 is TGCAGCGTCTCTAGGACAGGGGTTAGGGGCACTGAAGCTTTCTTT. Translated: CSVSRTGVRGTEAFF. The rearrangement uses TRBV29-1 and TRBJ1-1; 9 bases are a match to TRBD1. V lost 6 bases to trimming and J lost 4 bases; unmatched junction nucleotides: 12. Germline CDR1 reads SQVTM; CDR2 reads ANQGSEA. The CDR3 spans 15 residues.

The V call is TRBV5-1, the J call TRBJ1-6; unclear D gene. Germline-derived CDR1 and CDR2 are SGHRS and YFSETQ. This CDR3 region has 15 residues. V dropped 5 bases and J dropped 8 bases, with 17 bases sitting between them. For the CDR3, the DNA is TGCGCCAGCAGTATGGCCCCGGGTCTGGATTCACCCCTCCACTTT. It yields the protein CASSMAPGLDSPLHF.

This clonotype has just a few counts. This chain connects TRBV6-1 to TRBJ1-2; D is uncertain. Germline V gene sequence: CDR1 MNHNS, CDR2 SASEGT. Trimming shortened V by 2 bases and J by 7 bases, and 11 bases separated the two germline ends. The CDR3 totals 13 residues. CDR3 loop: CASSERREGGYTF. In DNA form, the CDR3 reads TGTGCCAGCAGTGAACGGAGGGAGGGTGGCTACACCTTC.

This chain links TRBV18 with TRBJ2-2; the D is unclear. The V gene's germline CDR1 is KGHSH and CDR2 LQKENI. This CDR3 is built from 13 residues. Trimming removed 1 base from V and 5 bases from J, with 5 bases in between. CDR3 nucleotides: TGTGCCAGCTCACCACGGACGACCGGGGAGCTGTTTTTT. It specifies CASSPRTTGELFF.

The table lists this clonotype with a count of one. V gene TRBV4-1 combines with J gene TRBJ2-3; the D gene is possibly TRBD1 (6 bases). V was trimmed by 2 bases and J by 4 bases, leaving 10 bases between them. The germline V gene encodes CDR1 MGHRA and CDR2 YSYEKL. The CDR3 length is 14 residues. CDR3 nucleotide sequence: TGCGCCAGCAGCCAACCAGGGGTAGCAGATACGCAGTATTTT. Amino acids: CASSQPGVADTQYF.

The chain employs TRBV12-3 or TRBV12-4 and TRBJ1-2; 7 nucleotides line up with TRBD1. The CDR3 is 14 residues long. The V segment lost 5 bases and the J segment 8 bases; nucleotides outside the gene matches: 11. The CDR3 region is CASSLRQGSGGYTF. As DNA, the CDR3 is TGTGCCAGCAGTCTCAGACAGGGATCGGGAGGCTACACCTTC.

In this sample, this clonotype turned up a few times. The rearrangement joins TRBV2 to TRBJ1-6; possibly TRBD1 for D (6 bases). The V end lost 6 bases, the J end lost 9 bases, and 18 bases lay between the germline ends. The CDR3 has 15 amino acids. Germline assignment: CDR1 SNHLY and CDR2 FYNNEI. The DNA for the CDR3 is TGTGCCAGCAGCGCTAGGGGACAAGACGGTTCACCCCTCCACTTT. It codes for CASSARGQDGSPLHF. Full variable domain (outside the CDR3, taken from reference TRBV2 and TRBJ1-6): EPEVTQTPSHQVTQMGQEVILRCVPISNHLYFYWYRQILGQKVEFLVSFYNNEISEKSEIFDDQFSVERPDGSNFTLKIRSTKLEDSAMYFCASSARGQDGSPLHFGNGTRLTVT.

This clonotype was seen only once. V usage is TRBV27 and J usage is TRBJ1-2, with a possible D match to TRBD1 (6 bases). The CDR3 contains 13 residues. Per germline, CDR1 MNHEY and CDR2 SMNVEV (reference sequence). V lost 2 bases and J 5 bases, leaving 9 bases between the germline ends. CDR3 DNA: TGTGCCAGCAGTTTACGGCAGGGGTATGGCTACACCTTC. It encodes CASSLRQGYGYTF.

V is TRBV7-9 and J is TRBJ2-1; 10 bases are a match to TRBD2. Germline loops: CDR1 SEHNR, CDR2 FQNEAQ (reference sequence). The V and J ends lost 5 bases and 6 bases, in that order; junction bases with no gene match: 7. The CDR3 has 15 residues. CDR3 region: CASSVIAGGVNEQFF. CDR3 DNA sequence: TGTGCCAGCAGCGTTATAGCGGGAGGAGTCAATGAGCAGTTCTTC.

This clonotype was seen more than once but under ten times. The chain employs TRBV15 and TRBJ2-3, with 7 bases fitting TRBD2. The CDR3 is 16 amino acids. Germline V gene sequence: CDR1 LNHNV, CDR2 YYDKDF (reference sequence). V gave up 5 bases and J gave up 3 bases; unmatched junction bases: 11. CDR3 DNA: TGTGCCACCAGCTCATCAAGCGGGGCGAGGACAGATACGCAGTATTTT. Its protein product is CATSSSSGARTDTQYF.

This clonotype was recorded only once. This chain links TRBV20-1 with TRBJ1-4; D gene unclear. This CDR3 spans 12 amino acids. Germline CDR1 DFQATT, CDR2 SNEGSKA (reference sequence). With 0 bases removed from V and 3 bases from J, the gap between germline ends came to 2 bases. The CDR3 loop reads CSARESNEKLFF. Here the CDR3 DNA reads TGCAGTGCTAGAGAATCTAATGAAAAACTGTTTTTT.

V usage is TRBV11-2 and J usage is TRBJ2-3, with D hard to call. The length of the CDR3 is 15 residues. Germline V lookup: CDR1 SGHAT, CDR2 FQNNGV. Trimming pared 5 bases from V and 5 bases from J, leaving 17 bases between. CDR3 nucleotide sequence: TGTGCCAGCAGCCGACTGGTAGGAGCACAAGATACGCAGTATTTT. This encodes CASSRLVGAQDTQYF.

This clonotype was picked up a small number of times. The gene calls are TRBV7-6 and TRBJ1-1; 7 bases agree with TRBD1. Losses at the gene ends were 5 bases for V and 0 bases for J; bases not matched to a gene: 3. Per the germline V gene, CDR1 is SGHVS and CDR2 is FNYEAQ. The CDR3 covers 14 residues. The CDR3 DNA follows: TGTGCCAGCAGCCAGACAGGGTTGAACACTGAAGCTTTCTTT. Its protein product is CASSQTGLNTEAFF.

The rearrangement links TRBV28 to TRBJ2-7, with 8 positions matching TRBD2. Germline V gives CDR1 MDHEN, CDR2 SYDVKM. There are 17 residues in the CDR3. J was trimmed by 0 bases and V by 6 bases; bases with no gene match: 13. The CDR3 loop reads CASRSIAGWSPSYEQYF. In DNA, the CDR3 is TGTGCCAGCAGATCGATAGCGGGGTGGTCCCCCTCCTACGAGCAGTACTTC.

The V and J genes are TRBV28 and TRBJ2-3; D remains unclear. Germline CDR1 and CDR2: MDHEN and SYDVKM. The germline V and J ends were trimmed by 7 bases and 0 bases, with 11 bases remaining between them. This CDR3 spans 14 amino acids. CDR3: CASISTVSTDTQYF. Written as DNA, the CDR3 is TGTGCCAGCATTAGTACTGTGAGCACAGATACGCAGTATTTT.